This T cell receptor (beta chain) was documented in a study of CD8 T cells in ankylosing spondylitis. CDR3 length: 13 amino acids. V shed 4 bases and J shed 8 bases, with 17 bases lying between them. The V gene's germline CDR1 is SQVTM and CDR2 ANQGSEA. Findings of the study overall: Previously reported in reactive arthritis synovial fluid and blood were some of the motif variants. Those disease-linked clones were CD8+; they were also relatively rare in peripheral blood.

A note on this clonotype: Its antigen is unknown.

TCRdb ran MiXCR on the 5' RACE reads and lists one entry per CDR3 protein. This sample has roughly 170,000 distinct CDR3 sequences, with around 8.9% found just once. The receptor was isolated from a female donor with ankylosing spondylitis or in good health (not recorded which). This chain uses TRBV29-1 with TRBJ1-2; D remains unclear. The sequencing sample was made of blood, either unsorted or a sorted T cell fraction (not recorded which). CDR3 amino acids: CSVGPYESGGYTF. DNA for the CDR3: TGCAGCGTTGGGCCCTATGAAAGCGGGGGCTACACCTTC.